Following are 15 T cell receptor beta chains from one sample sequenced in a study of shared clonotypes between healthy human individuals. Method: immunoSEQ multiplex PCR; TCRdb's copy keeps in-frame clones and lacks some. In the table there are 950,000 to 1,300,000 clones, about 70% of which are singletons. The source material was memory CD4+ T cells sorted from blood. The subset was: CD45RA-negative fraction. Receptor source: a man aged 18 to 30 in good health.

The J gene is TRBJ2-1, the V gene TRBV7-2; possibly TRBD1 or TRBD2 for D (5 bases each). The CDR3 sequence is 16 residues long. From germline, CDR1 is SGHTA and CDR2 FQGNSA. The V end lost 0 bases, the J end lost 0 bases, and 9 bases lay between the germline ends. CDR3 DNA: TGTGCCAGCAGCTTAGCCGGGGCGAGCTCCTACAATGAGCAGTTCTTC. Amino acid sequence: CASSLAGASSYNEQFF.

The CDR3 DNA reads as TGTGCCAGCAGGCGTGGTGCAGAGAACACTGAAGCTTTCTTT. Translation: CASRRGAENTEAFF. This chain links TRBV2 with TRBJ1-1; the D is unclear. CDR3 length: 14 amino acids. The V gene lost 6 bases and the J gene lost 1 base, with 12 bases spanning the gap. Per the germline V gene, CDR1 is SNHLY and CDR2 is FYNNEI.

This clone was recorded at least ten times. V and J are TRBV11-2 and TRBJ2-5, with D unclear. CDR1 SGHAT and CDR2 FQNNGV come from the germline V gene. The CDR3 consists of 13 residues. Trimming removed 1 base at V and 5 bases at J, with 8 bases between. The CDR3 reads CASSLGWSETQYF. CDR3 coding DNA: TGTGCCAGCAGCTTAGGGTGGTCGGAGACCCAGTACTTC.

V is TRBV7-9 and J is TRBJ2-1, with D possibly TRBD2 on 5 matching bases. The germline gives CDR1 SEHNR, CDR2 FQNEAQ (reference sequence). There are 18 residues in the CDR3. The V end lost 0 bases, the J end lost 8 bases, and 23 bases lay between the germline ends. DNA for the CDR3: TGTGCCAGCAGCTTAGCGCTAATAACTAGGGCCTCCCGCCATGAGCAGTTCTTC. This encodes CASSLALITRASRHEQFF.

This chain connects TRBV10-2 to TRBJ1-5; D is ambiguous. CDR1 is WSHSY and CDR2 is SAAADI in the germline V gene. The CDR3 totals 13 residues. V was trimmed by 6 bases and J by 4 bases, leaving 10 bases between them. CDR3 DNA: TGCGCCAGCAGGGAAGGTTGGAATCAGCCCCAGCATTTT. Its protein product is CASREGWNQPQHF.

About this clone: Other nucleotide sequences in the sample specify the same CDR3. This sequence joins TRBV5-4 and TRBJ2-5; 13 bases match TRBD2. Germline-derived CDR1 and CDR2 are SGHNT and YYREEE (reference sequence). J lost 5 bases, V lost 1 base, and 2 bases had no gene match. This CDR3 spans 15 amino acids. The CDR3 loop reads CASSLTSGRVETQYF. CDR3 coding DNA: TGTGCCAGCAGCTTGACTAGCGGGAGGGTGGAGACCCAGTACTTC.

The chain uses TRBV6-5 and TRBJ1-2; D is uncertain. V lost 0 bases and J lost 4, with 9 bases in between. This CDR3 is 14 amino acids long. CDR1 and CDR2 from the germline V gene are MNHEY and SVGAGI. CDR3 loop: CASSYSREFYGYTF. The CDR3 DNA reads as TGTGCCAGCAGTTACTCACGGGAATTCTATGGCTACACCTTC.

The genes are TRBV10-2 and TRBJ2-5; D might be TRBD2 (5 bases). CDR1 WSHSY and CDR2 SAAADI come from the germline V gene. The CDR3 is 15 residues long. V was trimmed by 0 bases and J by 5 bases, leaving 13 bases between them. In nucleotides, the CDR3 is TGCGCCAGCAGTGAGTCCTACCCCCCGGGGGAGACCCAGTACTTC. It is translated as CASSESYPPGETQYF.

This rearrangement joins TRBV11-2 to TRBJ1-1, with a possible D match to TRBD1 (6 bases). In germline, CDR1 is SGHAT, CDR2 FQNNGV. CDR3 size: 17 residues. V was cut by 5 bases and J by 3 bases, with 22 bases left in between. The CDR3 DNA sequence: TGTGCCAGCAGCCCGGGACAATGGGGTGTATTGGACACTGAAGCTTTCTTT. It translates to CASSPGQWGVLDTEAFF. The full variable domain, with the rest looked up from reference TRBV11-2 and TRBJ1-1, is EAGVAQSPRYKIIEKRQSVAFWCNPISGHATLYWYQQILGQGPKLLIQFQNNGVVDDSQLPKDRFSAERLKGVDSTLKIQPAKLEDSAVYLCASSPGQWGVLDTEAFFGQGTRLTVV.

This chain joins TRBV7-9 and TRBJ2-1; no firm D call. The CDR3 spans 11 residues. The V gene's germline CDR1 is SEHNR and CDR2 FQNEAQ (reference sequence). V was cut by 3 bases and J by 8 bases, with 5 bases left in between. CDR3 in DNA: TGTGCCAGCAGCTTTAGGTATGAGCAGTTCTTC. Its translation is CASSFRYEQFF.

The CDR3 is CASSPDRAVYNEQFF. The CDR3 DNA reads as TGTGCCAGCAGCCCGGACAGGGCGGTCTACAATGAGCAGTTCTTC. The chain links TRBV5-4 to TRBJ2-1; 8 bases are a match to TRBD1. CDR3 length equals 15 residues. V was pared by 4 bases and J by 3 bases, with 6 bases of the junction left unmatched. CDR1 and CDR2 from the germline V gene are SGHNT and YYREEE (reference sequence).

Concerning this clone itself: Other DNA sequences within the sample encode an identical CDR3. This CDR3 reads CASSLARGPFYEQYF. The CDR3 region has the DNA TGTGCCAGCAGCTTAGCGCGGGGCCCTTTCTACGAGCAGTACTTC. This rearrangement joins TRBV7-2 to TRBJ2-7, with D maybe TRBD2 (6 bases). V was pared by 0 bases and J by 3 bases, with 12 bases between. From germline, CDR1 is SGHTA and CDR2 FQGNSA. This CDR3 region has 15 residues.

This clone was observed many times. One junction end does not reproduce the germline sequence, and a read error may be involved. The chain has TRBV2 and TRBJ2-3; tentatively, D is TRBD2 (6 bases). The CDR3 runs to 11 residues. The V gene's germline CDR1 is SNHLY and CDR2 FYNNEI. The CDR3 coding sequence is TGTGCCAGCAGTGGACTAGGGATCGCCCATTTT. Its protein is CASSGLGIAHF.

Concerning this clone itself: Other DNA sequences in this specimen translate into the identical CDR3. The chain has TRBV30 and TRBJ1-2; a weak D match, TRBD1 (6 bases). In germline, CDR1 is GTSNPN, CDR2 SVGIG (reference sequence). The V end lost 0 bases, the J end lost 8 bases, and 13 bases lay between the germline ends. This CDR3 region has 13 residues. CDR3 in amino acids: CAWSVGQPGGYTF. The CDR3 region has the DNA TGTGCCTGGAGTGTAGGACAGCCGGGCGGCTACACCTTC.

The genes are TRBV10-2 and TRBJ1-6, with a weak D call TRBD1 (6 bases). V gave up 3 bases and J gave up 9 bases, with 9 bases separating them. CDR1 is WSHSY and CDR2 is SAAADI in the germline V gene. The CDR3 loop spans 13 amino acids. CDR3 DNA sequence: TGCGCCAGCAGTGACGGGGGCGGTTCACCCCTCCACTTT. Translating gives CASSDGGGSPLHF.